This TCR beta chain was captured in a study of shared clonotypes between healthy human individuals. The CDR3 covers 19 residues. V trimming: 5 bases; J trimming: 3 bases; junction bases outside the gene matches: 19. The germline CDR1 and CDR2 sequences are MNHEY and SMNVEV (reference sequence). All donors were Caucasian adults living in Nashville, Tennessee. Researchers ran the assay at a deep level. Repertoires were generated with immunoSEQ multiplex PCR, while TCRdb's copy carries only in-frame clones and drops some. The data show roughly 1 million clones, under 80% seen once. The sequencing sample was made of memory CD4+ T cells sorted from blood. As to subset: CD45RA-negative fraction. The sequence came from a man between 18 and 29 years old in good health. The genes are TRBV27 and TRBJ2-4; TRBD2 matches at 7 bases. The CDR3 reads CASSPSRDWRTSGKNIQYF. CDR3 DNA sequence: TGTGCCAGCAGTCCCTCTCGGGACTGGCGGACTAGTGGCAAAAACATTCAGTACTTC.